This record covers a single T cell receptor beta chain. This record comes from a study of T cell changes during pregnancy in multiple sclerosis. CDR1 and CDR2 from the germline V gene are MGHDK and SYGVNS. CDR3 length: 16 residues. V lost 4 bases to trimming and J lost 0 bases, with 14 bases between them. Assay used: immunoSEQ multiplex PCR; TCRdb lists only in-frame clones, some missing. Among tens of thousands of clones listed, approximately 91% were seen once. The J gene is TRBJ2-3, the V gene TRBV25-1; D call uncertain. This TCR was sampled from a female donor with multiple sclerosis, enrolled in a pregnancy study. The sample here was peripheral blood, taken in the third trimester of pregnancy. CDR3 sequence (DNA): TGTGCCAGCAGTGCGGAGCACCTATACAGCACAGATACGCAGTATTTT. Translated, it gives CASSAEHLYSTDTQYF.